These T cell receptor beta chains were read from a single sample in a study of T cells in Graves' hyperthyroidism and ophthalmopathy. One entry per CDR3 protein, called by TCRdb with MiXCR from the multiplex PCR reads. Among about 610,000 distinct CDR3 sequences listed, under 15% were seen once. Sequencing was performed on blood. The receptor source for this set is a woman between 40 and 50 years old with Graves' ophthalmopathy. CDR3s include the opening cysteine and the closing phenylalanine or tryptophan. Each record gives: CDR3 protein, CDR3 DNA, D gene, V gene, clone size, J gene. The D gene is left open where the match is weak. Part of the rows lack a size; the others show once, few, many or a class for expanded clones.

CDR3 protein: CASSLGQSYGYTF
CDR3 DNA: TGTGCCAGCAGTTTGGGACAATCCTATGGCTACACCTTC
D gene: .
V gene: TRBV12-3/TRBV12-4
clone size: many
J gene: TRBJ1-2

CDR3 protein: CASSPLDRRNTGELFF
CDR3 DNA: TGTGCCAGCAGTCCCCTGGACAGGAGGAACACCGGGGAGCTGTTTTTT
D gene: TRBD1
V gene: TRBV27
clone size: many
J gene: TRBJ2-2

CDR3 protein: CASSQGSSYNSPLHF
CDR3 DNA: TGTGCCAGCAGCCAGGGGAGCTCCTATAATTCACCCCTCCACTTT
D gene: .
V gene: TRBV14
clone size: few
J gene: TRBJ1-6

CDR3 protein: CAWSTGWERGYQPQHF
CDR3 DNA: TGTGCCTGGAGCACTGGTTGGGAGCGGGGCTATCAGCCCCAGCATTTT
D gene: .
V gene: TRBV30
clone size: few
J gene: TRBJ1-5

CDR3 protein: CASTTFGELFF
CDR3 DNA: TGTGCCAGCACCACCTTCGGGGAGCTGTTTTTT
D gene: .
V gene: TRBV12-3/TRBV12-4
clone size: .
J gene: TRBJ2-2

CDR3 protein: CASSYSRGQGDYGYTF
CDR3 DNA: TGTGCCAGCAGTTACTCACGGGGGCAGGGTGACTATGGCTACACCTTC
D gene: .
V gene: TRBV6-5
clone size: .
J gene: TRBJ1-2

CDR3 protein: CASSYSTTSDQEQYF
CDR3 DNA: TGTGCCAGCAGTTACTCGACGACTAGTGATCAAGAGCAGTACTTC
D gene: .
V gene: TRBV6-5
clone size: many
J gene: TRBJ2-7

CDR3 protein: CASSYAAGAPTEAFF
CDR3 DNA: TGTGCCAGCAGTTACGCGGCGGGGGCGCCCACTGAAGCTTTCTTT
D gene: .
V gene: TRBV6-5
clone size: many
J gene: TRBJ1-1

CDR3 protein: CASWNPLDGMNTEAFF
CDR3 DNA: TGTGCCAGCTGGAACCCACTCGACGGGATGAACACTGAAGCTTTCTTT
D gene: .
V gene: TRBV6-2/TRBV6-3
clone size: .
J gene: TRBJ1-1

CDR3 protein: CSARGVEREPQETQYF
CDR3 DNA: TGCAGTGCTAGGGGGGTGGAGCGGGAGCCTCAAGAGACCCAGTACTTC
D gene: TRBD2
V gene: TRBV20-1
clone size: .
J gene: TRBJ2-5

CDR3 protein: CASETSGRPTGELFF
CDR3 DNA: TGTGCCAGCGAAACTAGCGGCCGACCCACCGGGGAGCTGTTTTTT
D gene: TRBD2
V gene: TRBV11-3
clone size: .
J gene: TRBJ2-2

CDR3 protein: CASSERGDGYTF
CDR3 DNA: TGTGCCAGCAGTGAACGGGGGGACGGCTACACCTTC
D gene: .
V gene: TRBV6-1
clone size: many
J gene: TRBJ1-2

CDR3 protein: CSAPDPGTGTSYEQYF
CDR3 DNA: TGCAGTGCCCCCGATCCCGGGACAGGAACCTCCTACGAGCAGTACTTC
D gene: TRBD1
V gene: TRBV20-1
clone size: few
J gene: TRBJ2-7

CDR3 protein: CASSFEVFGTGVDGYTF
CDR3 DNA: TGTGCCAGCAGTTTTGAGGTCTTCGGGACAGGGGTGGATGGCTACACCTTC
D gene: TRBD1
V gene: TRBV28
clone size: many
J gene: TRBJ1-2

CDR3 protein: CASSSPSYNEQFF
CDR3 DNA: TGTGCCAGCAGCTCCCCCAGCTACAATGAGCAGTTCTTC
D gene: .
V gene: TRBV28
clone size: many
J gene: TRBJ2-1

CDR3 protein: CASSMGGTAARRAFF
CDR3 DNA: TGTGCCAGTAGTATGGGTGGGACGGCGGCCCGGCGAGCTTTCTTT
D gene: .
V gene: TRBV19
clone size: .
J gene: TRBJ1-1

CDR3 protein: CASSLGGLAAGELFF
CDR3 DNA: TGTGCCAGCAGTTTAGGGGGACTAGCGGCCGGGGAGCTGTTTTTT
D gene: TRBD2
V gene: TRBV12-3/TRBV12-4
clone size: few
J gene: TRBJ2-2

CDR3 protein: CASSPGTEITEAFF
CDR3 DNA: TGTGCCAGCTCACCGGGGACGGAGATCACTGAAGCTTTCTTT
D gene: .
V gene: TRBV18
clone size: many
J gene: TRBJ1-1

CDR3 protein: CSALKGSVDGHGYTF
CDR3 DNA: TGCAGCGCCCTGAAAGGCAGCGTGGATGGTCATGGCTACACCTTC
D gene: .
V gene: TRBV29-1
clone size: .
J gene: TRBJ1-2

CDR3 protein: CASSLNRDFAEAFF
CDR3 DNA: TGCGCCAGCAGCTTGAACCGGGACTTCGCTGAAGCTTTCTTT
D gene: .
V gene: TRBV5-1
clone size: many
J gene: TRBJ1-1

CDR3 protein: CSARIDEQYF
CDR3 DNA: TGCAGTGCTAGAATTGACGAGCAGTACTTC
D gene: .
V gene: TRBV20-1
clone size: .
J gene: TRBJ2-7

CDR3 protein: CASSEALGLAETYEQYF
CDR3 DNA: TGTGCCAGCAGTGAAGCGCTGGGACTAGCGGAGACCTACGAGCAGTACTTC
D gene: TRBD2
V gene: TRBV2
clone size: many
J gene: TRBJ2-7

CDR3 protein: CASSLVRTDLNTEAFF
CDR3 DNA: TGCGCCAGCAGCTTGGTTCGTACAGACCTGAACACTGAAGCTTTCTTT
D gene: .
V gene: TRBV5-1
clone size: .
J gene: TRBJ1-1

CDR3 protein: CASSSTGGLGVGTQYF
CDR3 DNA: TGTGCCAGCAGTTCTACAGGGGGATTGGGGGTTGGGACCCAGTACTTC
D gene: TRBD1
V gene: TRBV12-3/TRBV12-4
clone size: many
J gene: TRBJ2-5

CDR3 protein: CSARDLLEGTGELFF
CDR3 DNA: TGCAGTGCTAGGGACTTACTAGAAGGCACCGGGGAGCTGTTTTTT
D gene: .
V gene: TRBV20-1
clone size: many
J gene: TRBJ2-2

CDR3 protein: CASSLGAVTNTEAFF
CDR3 DNA: TGTGCCAGCAGCTTAGGGGCAGTGACGAACACTGAAGCTTTCTTT
D gene: .
V gene: TRBV7-8
clone size: many
J gene: TRBJ1-1

CDR3 protein: CSVVRTSTVEAFF
CDR3 DNA: TGCAGCGTTGTTCGGACGAGTACAGTTGAAGCTTTCTTT
D gene: .
V gene: TRBV29-1
clone size: many
J gene: TRBJ1-1

CDR3 protein: CASSYSGRTTSGANVLTF
CDR3 DNA: TGTGCCAGCAGTTACTCGGGACGGACCACCTCTGGGGCCAACGTCCTGACTTTC
D gene: .
V gene: TRBV6-2/TRBV6-3
clone size: many
J gene: TRBJ2-6

CDR3 protein: CASGLVSGFTGELFF
CDR3 DNA: TGTGCTAGTGGTTTGGTAAGCGGATTCACCGGGGAGCTGTTTTTT
D gene: .
V gene: TRBV12-5
clone size: many
J gene: TRBJ2-2

CDR3 protein: CASSFDGSLEPQHF
CDR3 DNA: TGTGCCAGCAGTTTCGACGGGTCCCTAGAGCCCCAGCATTTT
D gene: .
V gene: TRBV6-5
clone size: many
J gene: TRBJ1-5

CDR3 protein: CSARVGPRVWEDYAYEQYF
CDR3 DNA: TGCAGTGCTAGAGTTGGGCCCCGGGTTTGGGAGGATTACGCCTACGAGCAGTACTTC
D gene: .
V gene: TRBV20-1
clone size: few
J gene: TRBJ2-7

CDR3 protein: CASTRQGGTEAFF
CDR3 DNA: TGTGCCAGCACCAGACAGGGAGGAACTGAAGCTTTCTTT
D gene: TRBD1
V gene: TRBV12-3/TRBV12-4
clone size: many
J gene: TRBJ1-1

CDR3 protein: CASGLELGQETQYF
CDR3 DNA: TGTGCTAGTGGTTTGGAACTCGGTCAAGAGACCCAGTACTTC
D gene: .
V gene: TRBV12-5
clone size: many
J gene: TRBJ2-5

CDR3 protein: CASSRPYREGYTF
CDR3 DNA: TGTGCCAGCAGTCGCCCCTACCGGGAAGGCTACACCTTC
D gene: .
V gene: TRBV12-3/TRBV12-4
clone size: many
J gene: TRBJ1-2

CDR3 protein: CASRLGQPGNTIYF
CDR3 DNA: TGTGCCAGCAGACTGGGACAGCCTGGAAACACCATATATTTT
D gene: TRBD1
V gene: TRBV6-5
clone size: many
J gene: TRBJ1-3

CDR3 protein: CASSPQGENYGYTF
CDR3 DNA: TGTGCCAGCAGCCCCCAGGGGGAGAACTATGGCTACACCTTC
D gene: TRBD1
V gene: TRBV12-3/TRBV12-4
clone size: .
J gene: TRBJ1-2

CDR3 protein: CASSYYPTSGGSYEQYF
CDR3 DNA: TGTGCCAGCAGTTACTACCCGACTAGCGGGGGCTCCTACGAGCAGTACTTC
D gene: TRBD2
V gene: TRBV6-2/TRBV6-3
clone size: once
J gene: TRBJ2-7

CDR3 protein: CASSIKVGLAGVKDYEQYF
CDR3 DNA: TGTGCCAGTAGTATAAAGGTTGGTCTAGCGGGAGTGAAGGACTACGAGCAGTACTTC
D gene: TRBD2
V gene: TRBV19
clone size: .
J gene: TRBJ2-7

CDR3 protein: CATTDSGRPYEQYF
CDR3 DNA: TGTGCCACCACGGATAGCGGGAGACCCTACGAGCAGTACTTC
D gene: TRBD2
V gene: TRBV24-1
clone size: many
J gene: TRBJ2-7

CDR3 protein: CASSFGSSGYTF
CDR3 DNA: TGTGCCAGCAGTTTTGGATCGAGTGGCTACACCTTC
D gene: .
V gene: TRBV12-3/TRBV12-4
clone size: many
J gene: TRBJ1-2

CDR3 protein: CASSLVATLWGYTF
CDR3 DNA: TGTGCCAGCAGTTTAGTGGCAACTCTATGGGGCTACACCTTC
D gene: .
V gene: TRBV12-3/TRBV12-4
clone size: .
J gene: TRBJ1-2

CDR3 protein: CATSEGTGGLKTQYF
CDR3 DNA: TGTGCCACCAGTGAAGGGACAGGGGGGTTGAAGACCCAGTACTTC
D gene: TRBD1
V gene: TRBV24-1
clone size: many
J gene: TRBJ2-5

CDR3 protein: CASSYSKGDGYTF
CDR3 DNA: TGTGCCAGCAGTTACTCGAAGGGGGATGGCTACACCTTC
D gene: .
V gene: TRBV6-5
clone size: .
J gene: TRBJ1-2

CDR3 protein: CAWSSGVGAYEQYF
CDR3 DNA: TGTGCCTGGAGTAGCGGAGTAGGAGCCTACGAGCAGTACTTC
D gene: .
V gene: TRBV30
clone size: .
J gene: TRBJ2-7

CDR3 protein: CASSHYSGRAKNIQYF
CDR3 DNA: TGTGCCAGCAGTCACTATAGCGGGAGAGCCAAAAACATTCAGTACTTC
D gene: TRBD2
V gene: TRBV6-2/TRBV6-3
clone size: .
J gene: TRBJ2-4

CDR3 protein: CATSDLAPAGTGELFF
CDR3 DNA: TGTGCCACCAGTGATTTGGCACCCGCGGGAACCGGGGAGCTGTTTTTT
D gene: .
V gene: TRBV24-1
clone size: .
J gene: TRBJ2-2

CDR3 protein: CSARASGTREAFF
CDR3 DNA: TGCAGTGCTAGAGCGTCCGGGACACGTGAAGCTTTCTTT
D gene: .
V gene: TRBV20-1
clone size: many
J gene: TRBJ1-1

CDR3 protein: CATRTQGGSEAFF
CDR3 DNA: TGTGCCACCCGGACACAGGGGGGATCTGAAGCTTTCTTT
D gene: TRBD1
V gene: TRBV27
clone size: many
J gene: TRBJ1-1

CDR3 protein: CASLDRAFYEQYF
CDR3 DNA: TGTGCCAGCTTGGACAGGGCGTTCTACGAGCAGTACTTC
D gene: TRBD1
V gene: TRBV6-1
clone size: many
J gene: TRBJ2-7

CDR3 protein: CASSYRLLGTGELFF
CDR3 DNA: TGTGCCAGCAGCTACAGGCTCCTTGGGACCGGGGAGCTGTTTTTT
D gene: .
V gene: TRBV7-2
clone size: .
J gene: TRBJ2-2

CDR3 protein: CASSFPSGQTYEQYF
CDR3 DNA: TGTGCCAGCAGTTTCCCTAGCGGGCAAACCTACGAGCAGTACTTC
D gene: TRBD2
V gene: TRBV28
clone size: many
J gene: TRBJ2-7

CDR3 protein: CASNGFVGSEQYF
CDR3 DNA: TGTGCCAGCAACGGGTTCGTGGGAAGCGAGCAGTACTTC
D gene: .
V gene: TRBV12-3/TRBV12-4
clone size: many
J gene: TRBJ2-7

CDR3 protein: CASSTDRVDNSPLHF
CDR3 DNA: TGTGCCAGCAGTACGGACAGGGTGGATAATTCACCCCTCCACTTT
D gene: TRBD1
V gene: TRBV28
clone size: many
J gene: TRBJ1-6

CDR3 protein: CSVDSGNTIYF
CDR3 DNA: TGCAGCGTTGATTCTGGAAACACCATATATTTT
D gene: .
V gene: TRBV29-1
clone size: .
J gene: TRBJ1-3

CDR3 protein: CASLRVGQPQHF
CDR3 DNA: TGTGCCAGCTTAAGGGTGGGCCAGCCCCAGCATTTT
D gene: .
V gene: TRBV12-3/TRBV12-4
clone size: .
J gene: TRBJ1-5